These 15 T cell receptor beta chains originate from one sample sequenced in a study of T cell clonality in common variable immunodeficiency. Assay used: immunoSEQ multiplex PCR; TCRdb lists only in-frame clones, some missing. The sample contains 45,000 to 60,000 clones, none occurring once; approximately 6.3% lies in the top ten. The specimen was peripheral blood mononuclear cells. These receptors were obtained from a person aged 18 to 70 in good health.

This clone was seen at least ten times. The CDR3 DNA, read in part, is TGTGCCAGCAGCCCCGGAGGGTATACG. Translating it yields CASSPGGYT. The complete CDR3 sequence is CASSPGGYTQYF. The rearrangement links TRBV7-2 to TRBJ2-3, with a tentative D call TRBD2 (6 bases). The observed sequence ends 3 residues before the CDR3 terminus, with the missing tail filled in from the germline J gene. The germline gives CDR1 SGHTA, CDR2 FQGNSA. The CDR3 consists of 12 residues. The V end was cut by 5 bases, the J end by 7 bases, with 10 bases between. Combining the CDR3 with reference TRBV7-2 and TRBJ2-3 gives the whole variable domain GAGVSQSPSNKVTEKGKDVELRCDPISGHTALYWYRQSLGQGLEFLIYFQGNSAPDKSGLPSDRFSAERTGGSVSTLTIQRTQQEDSAVYLCASSPGGYTQYFGPGTRLTVL.

This clone was seen ten or more times. This chain's CDR3 is CSASGGASSYEQYF. The sequenced part of the CDR3 DNA is TGCAGTGCTAGCGGCGGGGCCAGCTCCTACGAG. The chain links TRBV20-1 to TRBJ2-7; a weak D match, TRBD2 (6 bases). With the read ending 3 residues before the CDR3 end, the germline J gene is used to fill in that end. CDR1 is DFQATT and CDR2 is SNEGSKA in the germline V gene (reference sequence). Trimming took 3 bases from V and 0 from J, leaving 12 bases between them. This CDR3 is 14 amino acids long.

This clone was counted at least ten times. The read ends 3 residues early relative to the CDR3; the germline J gene fills the gap. The chain carries TRBV5-4 and TRBJ2-3, with TRBD1 as a possible D gene (6 bases). This CDR3 has 13 amino acids. Deletions cut 2 bases from V and 3 bases from J, with 7 bases between. Germline V gives CDR1 SGHNT, CDR2 YYREEE (reference sequence). CDR3 DNA, as far as it was read: TGTGCCAGCAGCTTTGGACAGACAGATACG. Translating it yields CASSFGQTDT. The whole CDR3 sequence reads CASSFGQTDTQYF.

This clone showed up many times. The read terminates 3 residues ahead of where the CDR3 ends, so the germline J gene completes it. This rearrangement joins TRBV6-2 or TRBV6-3 to TRBJ2-7, with D possibly being TRBD1 (6 bases). V lost 7 bases to trimming and J lost 5 bases, with 15 bases between them. This CDR3 comprises 13 residues. The germline CDR1 and CDR2 sequences are MNHEY and SVGEGT. Partial CDR3 DNA: TGTGCCAGCAACCCCCGGGACATCCACGAG. It encodes CASNPRDIHE. The complete CDR3 protein is CASNPRDIHEQYF.

This clone has a count of ten or more. The read halts 3 residues ahead of the CDR3 end, with the missing end drawn from the germline J gene. The chain employs TRBV20-1 and TRBJ2-2; tentative D call: TRBD2 (5 bases). V lost 5 bases to trimming and J lost 1 base, with 11 bases between them. Germline V CDR1 and CDR2: DFQATT, SNEGSKA (reference sequence). This CDR3 contains 14 residues. The CDR3: CSADGGLNTGELFF. The covered CDR3 bases are TGCAGTGCTGACGGCGGGTTGAACACCGGGGAG.

This clone has ten or more counts. The observed sequence ends 3 residues before the CDR3 terminus, with the missing tail filled in from the germline J gene. The genes are TRBV7-6 and TRBJ1-6; no clear D gene. The CDR3 length is 15 residues. From germline, CDR1 is SGHVS and CDR2 FNYEAQ. V lost 1 base and J lost 8, with 12 bases in between. CDR3 region: CASSLEYAIDSPLHF. The CDR3 bases that were read are TGTGCCAGCAGCTTAGAGTACGCTATCGATTCACCC.

This clone was seen many times. Read sequence stops 3 residues before the CDR3 end, and the germline J gene provides the missing end. This sample includes further DNA sequences coding for the same CDR3. V usage is TRBV30 and J usage is TRBJ1-3, with 8 bases matching TRBD1. Trimming removed 0 bases from V and 2 bases from J; junction bases left unmatched: 3. This CDR3 has 15 amino acids. CDR1 is GTSNPN, CDR2 SVGIG, per germline (reference sequence). The part of the CDR3 DNA that was read is TGTGCCTGGAGTGTCACAGGGGGGACTGGAAACACC. This encodes CAWSVTGGTGNT. The whole CDR3 protein reads CAWSVTGGTGNTIYF.

Many counts were recorded for this clone. The CDR3 end is not reached by the read, which stops 3 residues before it; the germline J gene fills it in. This chain links TRBV18 with TRBJ1-4; 7 bases are a match to TRBD1. The CDR3 runs to 14 residues. V dropped 1 base and J dropped 7; count of bases not matched to a gene: 3. Germline V gives CDR1 KGHSH, CDR2 LQKENI. The CDR3 sequence is CASSPRGGVEKLFF. The CDR3 DNA, read in part, is TGTGCCAGCTCACCACGAGGGGGCGTTGAAAAA.

This clone was found a few times. Sequencing ends 3 residues short of the CDR3 end; the germline J gene provides the rest. V gene TRBV7-7 combines with J gene TRBJ2-1; D unresolved. This CDR3 contains 15 residues. In germline, CDR1 is SSHAT, CDR2 FNYEAQ (reference sequence). V lost 1 base, J lost 7 bases, and 14 bases lay in between. The CDR3 region is CASSLGRHMANEQFF. CDR3 bases read: TGTGCCAGCAGCTTAGGAAGGCATATGGCTAATGAG.

This clone was counted a few times. The observed sequence ends 3 residues before the CDR3 terminus, with the missing tail filled in from the germline J gene. The rearrangement links TRBV5-1 to TRBJ2-5; 8 bases fit TRBD2. Germline V gene data show CDR1 as SGHRS and CDR2 as YFSETQ. The CDR3 is made up of 16 amino acids. The J segment lost 3 bases and the V segment lost 1 base, leaving 8 bases of the junction unmatched. CDR3 sequence reads: CASSLWYGGAEETQYF. The part of the CDR3 DNA that was read is TGCGCCAGCAGCTTGTGGTACGGGGGGGCGGAAGAGACC.

This clone was detected ten times or more. The CDR3 goes on 3 residues after the read ends, and that part is filled in from the germline J gene. The V call is TRBV4-1, the J call TRBJ2-5; TRBD1 aligns across 7 bases. Germline CDR1 reads MGHRA; CDR2 reads YSYEKL. The trim removed 4 bases at V and 3 bases at J, leaving 5 bases unmatched. The CDR3 is 14 residues long. CDR3 bases read: TGCGCCAGCAGCCTCCCCCAGGGGGAAGAGACC. It is translated as CASSLPQGEET. The whole CDR3 reads CASSLPQGEETQYF.

As to this clone: The read stops 3 residues short of the end of the CDR3; the missing end is completed from the germline J gene. The chain couples TRBV30 to TRBJ1-2; tentative D call: TRBD1 (6 bases). The germline V gene encodes CDR1 GTSNPN and CDR2 SVGIG (reference sequence). CDR3 length: 15 residues. The part of the CDR3 DNA that was read is TGTGCCTGGAGTGTTATAGCGGGGGGCTACAATGAA. Protein: CAWSVIAGGYNE. The whole CDR3 protein is CAWSVIAGGYNEYTF.

This clone came up many times. The read halts 3 residues ahead of the CDR3 end, with the missing end drawn from the germline J gene. The rearrangement uses TRBV20-1 and TRBJ1-2; D perhaps matches TRBD1 (5 bases). This CDR3 has 11 residues. Germline V gives CDR1 DFQATT, CDR2 SNEGSKA (reference sequence). Incomplete CDR3 DNA: TGCAGTGCCCCCGGCAGGGCGGGC. Protein product: CSAPGRAG. The whole CDR3 is CSAPGRAGYTF.

Many counts were recorded for this clone. The read ends 3 residues before the CDR3 terminus; that terminus is restored from the germline J gene. This rearrangement joins TRBV7-6 to TRBJ2-3; TRBD1 aligns across 11 bases. The CDR3 consists of 16 residues. In germline, CDR1 is SGHVS, CDR2 FNYEAQ. V lost 4 bases to trimming and J lost 4 bases; unmatched junction nucleotides: 7. CDR3 amino acids: CASSSRTGGASDTQYF. The DNA read from the CDR3 is TGTGCCAGCAGCTCCCGGACAGGGGGCGCCTCAGATACG. The whole variable domain, remainder taken from reference TRBV7-6 and TRBJ2-3, is GAGVSQSPRYKVTKRGQDVALRCDPISGHVSLYWYRQALGQGPEFLTYFNYEAQQDKSGLPNDRFSAERPEGSISTLTIQRTEQRDSAMYRCASSSRTGGASDTQYFGPGTRLTVL.

At least ten counts were recorded for this clone. The chain's CDR3 is CSASRGGGTGPLFF. CDR3 bases read: TGCAGTGCTAGCCGGGGTGGGGGGACGGGACCG. V is TRBV20-1 and J is TRBJ2-2; a possible D gene is TRBD2 (6 bases). The CDR3 end is not reached by the read, which stops 3 residues before it; the germline J gene fills it in. The CDR3 spans 14 residues. From germline, CDR1 is DFQATT and CDR2 SNEGSKA (reference sequence).